The clone carrying this T cell receptor beta chain was seen just once. This entry comes from a study of blood T cell repertoires in COVID-19. Using immunoSEQ multiplex PCR, the repertoire was profiled, and TCRdb retains in-frame clones only, with some absent. The sample contains about 330,000 clones, about nine tenths of which appear only once. V was clipped by 3 bases and J by 5 bases; unmatched bases: 7. The length of the CDR3 is 15 residues. Germline V gene sequence: CDR1 MGHRA, CDR2 YSYEKL. The V call is TRBV4-1, the J call TRBJ1-2; 9 nucleotides agree with TRBD1. The receptor's source is a man aged 25-40 years with COVID-19, enrolled during active disease. Input material: peripheral blood. CDR3: CASSHETGGAYGYTF. The CDR3 region has the DNA TGCGCCAGCAGCCATGAAACAGGGGGCGCGTATGGCTACACCTTC.